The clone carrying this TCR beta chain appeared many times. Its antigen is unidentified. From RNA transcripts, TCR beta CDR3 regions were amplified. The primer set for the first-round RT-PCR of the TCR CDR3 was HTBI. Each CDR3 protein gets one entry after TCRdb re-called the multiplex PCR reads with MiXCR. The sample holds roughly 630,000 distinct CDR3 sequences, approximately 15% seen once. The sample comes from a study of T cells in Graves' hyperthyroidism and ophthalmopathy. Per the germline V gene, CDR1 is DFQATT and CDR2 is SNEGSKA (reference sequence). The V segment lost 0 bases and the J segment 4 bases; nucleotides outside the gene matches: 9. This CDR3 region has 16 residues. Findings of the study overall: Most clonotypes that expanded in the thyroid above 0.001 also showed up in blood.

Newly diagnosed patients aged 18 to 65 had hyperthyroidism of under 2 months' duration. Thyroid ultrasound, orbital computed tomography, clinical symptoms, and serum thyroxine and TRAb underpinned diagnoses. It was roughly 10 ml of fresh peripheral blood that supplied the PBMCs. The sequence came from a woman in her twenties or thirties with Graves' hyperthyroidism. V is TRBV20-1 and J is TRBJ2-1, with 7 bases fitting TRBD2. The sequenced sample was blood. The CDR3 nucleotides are TGCAGTGCTAGAGATGGGCGGGAGACTCTATACAATGAGCAGTTCTTC. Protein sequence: CSARDGRETLYNEQFF.